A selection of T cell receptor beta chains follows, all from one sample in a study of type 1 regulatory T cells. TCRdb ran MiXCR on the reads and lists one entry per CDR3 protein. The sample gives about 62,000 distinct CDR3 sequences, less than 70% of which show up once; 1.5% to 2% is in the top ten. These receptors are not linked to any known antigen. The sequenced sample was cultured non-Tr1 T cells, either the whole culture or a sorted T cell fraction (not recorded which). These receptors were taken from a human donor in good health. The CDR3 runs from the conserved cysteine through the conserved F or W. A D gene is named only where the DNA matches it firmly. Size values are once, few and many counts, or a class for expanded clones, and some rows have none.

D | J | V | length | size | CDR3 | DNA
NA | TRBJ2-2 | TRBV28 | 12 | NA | CASSLRPGELFF | TGTGCCAGCAGCCTCAGGCCCGGGGAGCTGTTTTTT
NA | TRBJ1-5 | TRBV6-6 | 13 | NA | CASSLDGNQPQHF | TGTGCCAGCAGTTTGGACGGGAATCAGCCCCAGCATTTT
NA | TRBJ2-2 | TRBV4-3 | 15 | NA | CASSPVRIGTGELFF | TGCGCCAGCAGCCCGGTGCGTATCGGCACCGGGGAGCTGTTTTTT
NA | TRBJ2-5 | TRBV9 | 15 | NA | CASSVAPGSQETQYF | TGTGCCAGCAGCGTAGCTCCAGGGAGCCAAGAGACCCAGTACTTC
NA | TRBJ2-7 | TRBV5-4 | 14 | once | CASSLFGGGGEQYF | TGTGCCAGCAGCTTGTTCGGGGGAGGCGGCGAGCAGTACTTC
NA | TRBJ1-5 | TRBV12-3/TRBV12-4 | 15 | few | CASSSNWGANQPQHF | TGTGCCAGCAGTTCTAACTGGGGAGCCAATCAGCCCCAGCATTTT
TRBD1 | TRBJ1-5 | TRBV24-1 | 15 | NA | CATSDTRDSNQPQHF | TGTGCCACCAGTGATACCCGGGACAGTAATCAGCCCCAGCATTTT
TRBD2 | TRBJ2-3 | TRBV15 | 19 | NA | CATSRAGTSGRRSTDTQYF | TGTGCCACCAGCAGGGCCGGGACTAGCGGGAGAAGGAGCACAGATACGCAGTATTTT
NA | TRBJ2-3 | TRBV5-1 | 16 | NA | CASSPDLTGITDTQYF | TGCGCCAGCAGCCCGGACCTTACCGGCATCACAGATACGCAGTATTTT
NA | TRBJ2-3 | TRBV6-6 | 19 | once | CASRGLDGHSKTGRDTQYF | TGTGCCAGCAGGGGGCTTGATGGACACAGCAAAACTGGCAGAGATACGCAGTATTTT
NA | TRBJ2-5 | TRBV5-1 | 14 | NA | CASSSLTGRETQYF | TGCGCCAGCAGCTCGTTGACGGGCCGGGAGACCCAGTACTTC
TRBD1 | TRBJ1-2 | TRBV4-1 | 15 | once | CASSQDDRGSYGYTF | TGCGCCAGCAGCCAAGACGACAGGGGAAGCTATGGCTACACCTTC
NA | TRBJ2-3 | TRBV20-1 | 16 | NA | CSARTRGPSGTDTQYF | TGCAGTGCTAGAACAAGAGGCCCTTCGGGGACAGATACGCAGTATTTT
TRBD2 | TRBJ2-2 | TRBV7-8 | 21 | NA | CASSLASWASGRAVWTGELFF | TGTGCCAGCAGCTTAGCTTCGTGGGCTAGCGGGAGGGCCGTGTGGACCGGGGAGCTGTTTTTT
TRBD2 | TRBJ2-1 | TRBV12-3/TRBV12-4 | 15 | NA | CASILAGGVYNEQFF | TGTGCCAGCATTCTAGCGGGAGGGGTTTACAATGAGCAGTTCTTC
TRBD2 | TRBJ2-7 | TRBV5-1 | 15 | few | CASSIAGVGPYEQYF | TGCGCCAGCAGCATCGCGGGAGTAGGGCCCTACGAGCAGTACTTC
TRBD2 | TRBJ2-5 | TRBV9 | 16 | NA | CASSVAGGSPEETQYF | TGTGCCAGCAGCGTAGCGGGAGGGTCCCCGGAAGAGACCCAGTACTTC
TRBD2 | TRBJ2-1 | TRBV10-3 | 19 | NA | CAISEAGTSGISSYNEQFF | TGTGCCATCAGTGAGGCCGGGACTAGCGGGATTAGCTCCTACAATGAGCAGTTCTTC
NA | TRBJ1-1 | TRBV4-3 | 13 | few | CASSQAQRAEAFF | TGCGCCAGCAGCCAGGCTCAGAGGGCTGAAGCTTTCTTT
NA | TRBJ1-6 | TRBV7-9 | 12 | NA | CASSLLGSPLHF | TGTGCCAGCAGCTTACTAGGTTCACCCCTCCACTTT
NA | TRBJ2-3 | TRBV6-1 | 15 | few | CASSALAPSTDTQYF | TGTGCCAGCAGTGCGCTAGCGCCTAGCACAGATACGCAGTATTTT
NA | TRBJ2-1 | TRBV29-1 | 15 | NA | CSVPRRPGSYNEQFF | TGCAGCGTTCCAAGACGTCCCGGCTCCTACAATGAGCAGTTCTTC
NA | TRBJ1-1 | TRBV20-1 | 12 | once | CSARDQNTEAFF | TGCAGTGCTAGAGACCAAAACACTGAAGCTTTCTTT
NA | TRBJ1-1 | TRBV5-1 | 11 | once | CASSYGVHGTF | TGCGCCAGCAGCTATGGGGTCCACGGAACCTTT
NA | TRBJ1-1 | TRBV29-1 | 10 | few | CSVGRVGAFF | TGCAGCGTTGGACGGGTGGGAGCTTTCTTT
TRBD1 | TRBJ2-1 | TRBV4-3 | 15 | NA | CASSPSGQGSHEQFF | TGCGCCAGCAGCCCTTCGGGACAGGGTTCGCATGAGCAGTTCTTC
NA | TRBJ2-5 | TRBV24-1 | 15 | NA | CATSALEGLEETQYF | TGTGCCACCAGTGCCCTGGAGGGCCTCGAGGAGACCCAGTACTTC
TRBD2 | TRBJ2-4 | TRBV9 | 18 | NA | CASSLAGGSFVAKNIQYF | TGTGCCAGCAGCCTAGCGGGAGGTTCCTTCGTAGCCAAAAACATTCAGTACTTC
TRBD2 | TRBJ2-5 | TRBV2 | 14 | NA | CATLAGGVVETQYF | TGTGCCACACTAGCGGGAGGCGTCGTCGAGACCCAGTACTTC
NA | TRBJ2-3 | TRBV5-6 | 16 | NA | CASSPGGARSTDTQYF | TGTGCCAGCAGCCCTGGGGGGGCTAGAAGCACAGATACGCAGTATTTT
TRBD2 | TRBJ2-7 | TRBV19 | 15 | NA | CASSIQRESSYEQYF | TGTGCCAGTAGTATTCAGCGGGAGAGCTCCTACGAGCAGTACTTC
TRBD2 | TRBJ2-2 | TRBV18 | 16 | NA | CASSPSNSGRSGELFF | TGTGCCAGCTCACCGAGTAATAGCGGGAGATCGGGGGAGCTGTTTTTT
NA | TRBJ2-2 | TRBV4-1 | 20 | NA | CASSQESAHTGIANTGELFF | TGCGCCAGCAGCCAAGAATCGGCTCATACAGGGATCGCGAACACCGGGGAGCTGTTTTTT
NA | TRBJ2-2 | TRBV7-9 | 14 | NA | CASSSNLSGGELFF | TGTGCCAGCAGCAGTAATTTGAGTGGCGGGGAGCTGTTTTTT
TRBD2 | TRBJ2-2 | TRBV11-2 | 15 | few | CASSTQAGGTGELFF | TGTGCCAGCAGCACCCAAGCGGGAGGAACCGGGGAGCTGTTTTTT
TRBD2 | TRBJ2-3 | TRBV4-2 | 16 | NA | CASSPTSGPSTDTQYF | TGTGCCAGCAGCCCCACTAGCGGCCCTAGCACAGATACGCAGTATTTT
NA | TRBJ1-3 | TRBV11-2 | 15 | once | CASSPLGGFGNTIYF | TGTGCCAGCAGCCCTCTGGGAGGCTTTGGAAACACCATATATTTT
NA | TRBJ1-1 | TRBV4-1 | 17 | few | CASSQQLGVLTNTEAFF | TGCGCCAGCAGCCAACAACTAGGTGTGTTGACGAACACTGAAGCTTTCTTT
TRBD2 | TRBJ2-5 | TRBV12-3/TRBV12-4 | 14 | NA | CASSALAGEETQYF | TGTGCCAGCTCGGCGCTAGCGGGAGAGGAGACCCAGTACTTC
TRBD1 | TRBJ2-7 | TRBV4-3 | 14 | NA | CASSQATGTGEQYF | TGCGCCAGCAGCCAGGCGACAGGGACGGGCGAGCAGTACTTC
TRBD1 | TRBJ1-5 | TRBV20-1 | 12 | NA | CSARQGDQPQHF | TGCAGCGCTCGACAGGGCGATCAGCCCCAGCATTTT
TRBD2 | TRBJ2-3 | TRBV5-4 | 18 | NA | CASSWTVLAGTFTDTQYF | TGTGCCAGCAGCTGGACGGTGCTAGCGGGAACTTTCACAGATACGCAGTATTTT
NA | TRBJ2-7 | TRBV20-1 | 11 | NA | CSGRSDGEQYF | TGCAGTGGGAGGTCCGACGGCGAGCAGTACTTC
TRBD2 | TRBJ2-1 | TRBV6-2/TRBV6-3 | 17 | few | CASSSGTSGRSPNEQFF | TGTGCCAGCAGTTCCGGGACTAGCGGGAGGTCCCCCAATGAGCAGTTCTTC
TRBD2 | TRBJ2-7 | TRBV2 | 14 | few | CASTQLAGAFEQYF | TGTGCCAGCACCCAACTAGCGGGAGCGTTCGAGCAGTACTTC
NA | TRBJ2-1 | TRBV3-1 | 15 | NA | CASSQGLSSYNEQFF | TGTGCCAGCAGCCAAGGACTGAGCTCCTACAATGAGCAGTTCTTC
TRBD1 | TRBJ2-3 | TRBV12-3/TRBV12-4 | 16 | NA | CASRQTGVRSTDTQYF | TGTGCCAGCAGGCAGACAGGGGTGCGATCCACAGATACGCAGTATTTT
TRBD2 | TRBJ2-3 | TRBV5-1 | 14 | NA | CASKASGYTDTQYF | TGCGCCAGCAAGGCTAGCGGATACACAGATACGCAGTATTTT
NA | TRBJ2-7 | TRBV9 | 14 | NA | CASSVGLVLSEQYF | TGTGCCAGCAGCGTAGGTCTAGTGTTGAGCGAGCAGTACTTC
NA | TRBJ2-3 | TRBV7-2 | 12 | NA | CASSSLGDTQYF | TGTGCCAGCAGCTCCCTAGGAGATACGCAGTATTTT
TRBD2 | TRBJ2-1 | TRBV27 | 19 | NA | CASSLTGTSGTRPSNEQFF | TGTGCCAGCAGTTTAACCGGGACTAGCGGGACCAGGCCTTCCAATGAGCAGTTCTTC
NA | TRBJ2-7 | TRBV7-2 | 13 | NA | CASILKRAYEQYF | TGTGCCAGCATCTTGAAGCGGGCCTACGAGCAGTACTTC
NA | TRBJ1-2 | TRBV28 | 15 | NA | CASGGLGHAGYGYTF | TGTGCCAGTGGGGGATTAGGACACGCTGGCTATGGCTACACCTTC
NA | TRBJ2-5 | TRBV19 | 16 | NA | CASSIRGGTRRETQYF | TGTGCCAGTAGTATAAGGGGGGGAACCCGGAGAGAGACCCAGTACTTC
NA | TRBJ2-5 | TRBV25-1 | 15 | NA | CASTRTTSYQETQYF | TGTGCCAGCACAAGGACAACCTCGTACCAAGAGACCCAGTACTTC
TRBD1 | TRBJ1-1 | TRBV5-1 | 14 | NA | CASSSEQGATEAFF | TGCGCCAGCAGCTCTGAACAGGGGGCCACTGAAGCTTTCTTT
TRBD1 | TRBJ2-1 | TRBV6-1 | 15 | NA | CASRPQGVGSNEQFF | TGTGCCAGCCGACCTCAGGGGGTGGGTTCCAATGAGCAGTTCTTC
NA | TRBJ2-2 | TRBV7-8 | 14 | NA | CASSPRSFTGELFF | TGTGCCAGCAGCCCACGTAGTTTCACCGGGGAGCTGTTTTTT
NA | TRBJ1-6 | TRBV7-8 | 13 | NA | CASRAPFGSPLHF | TGTGCCAGCAGAGCCCCCTTTGGGTCACCCCTCCACTTT
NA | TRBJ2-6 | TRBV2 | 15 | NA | CASSDERSGANVLTF | TGTGCCAGCAGTGATGAACGCTCTGGGGCCAACGTCCTGACTTTC